This T cell receptor beta chain was recorded in a study of cytomegalovirus exposure and HLA in healthy donors. Notes on the study in general: The investigators catalogued 150 or so TCR beta chains as cytomegalovirus-associated. The tendency of first-cohort TCR clusters to co-occur in the 120 or so validation repertoires was the finding of a later analysis. Specific recognition of CMV antigens was confirmed in vitro for a few chains (all CMV-associated).

Produced via immunoSEQ multiplex PCR; TCRdb's table is partial and in-frame only. The data show 100,000 or so clones, with roughly 90% seen just once and about 6.5% held by the top ten. In regard to this clone: Antigen specificity is unknown.

Germline-derived CDR1 and CDR2 are SSHAT and FNYEAQ (reference sequence). This CDR3 spans 15 amino acids. The V and J ends lost 5 bases and 8 bases, in that order; junction bases with no gene match: 8. The sample was PBMCs. The chain couples TRBV7-7 to TRBJ2-1; 11 positions match TRBD2. The TCR sequence derives from a man between 18 and 35 years old in good health and CMV-seropositive. CDR3 sequence reads: CASSRLAGSRDEQFF. Written as DNA, the CDR3 is TGTGCCAGCAGCAGACTAGCGGGATCTAGGGATGAGCAGTTCTTC.